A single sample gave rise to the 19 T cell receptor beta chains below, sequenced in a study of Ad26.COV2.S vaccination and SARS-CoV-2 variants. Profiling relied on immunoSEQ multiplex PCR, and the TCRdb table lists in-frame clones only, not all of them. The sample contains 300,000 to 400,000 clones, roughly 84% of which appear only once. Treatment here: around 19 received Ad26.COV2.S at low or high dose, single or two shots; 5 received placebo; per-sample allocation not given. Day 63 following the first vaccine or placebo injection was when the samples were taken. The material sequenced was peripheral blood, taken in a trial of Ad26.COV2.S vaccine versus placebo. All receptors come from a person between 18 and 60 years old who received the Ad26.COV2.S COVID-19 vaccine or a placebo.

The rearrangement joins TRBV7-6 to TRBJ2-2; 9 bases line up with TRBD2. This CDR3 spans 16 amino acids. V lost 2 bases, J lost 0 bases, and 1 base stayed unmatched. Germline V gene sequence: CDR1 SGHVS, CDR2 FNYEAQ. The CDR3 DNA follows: TGTGCCAGCAGCTTATCTAGCGGGGCGAACACCGGGGAGCTGTTTTTT. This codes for CASSLSSGANTGELFF.

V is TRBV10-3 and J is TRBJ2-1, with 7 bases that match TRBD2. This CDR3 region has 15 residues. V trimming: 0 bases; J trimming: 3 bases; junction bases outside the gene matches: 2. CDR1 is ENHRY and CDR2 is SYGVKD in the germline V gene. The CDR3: CAISESGGSYNEQFF. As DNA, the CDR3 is TGTGCCATCAGTGAGTCCGGGGGGAGCTACAATGAGCAGTTCTTC.

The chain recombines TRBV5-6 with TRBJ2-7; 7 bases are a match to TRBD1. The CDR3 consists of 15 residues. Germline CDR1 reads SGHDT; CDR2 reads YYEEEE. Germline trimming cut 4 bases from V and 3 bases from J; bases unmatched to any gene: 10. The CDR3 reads CASSPPTGRYYEQYF. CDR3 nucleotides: TGTGCCAGCAGCCCGCCGACAGGGCGGTACTACGAGCAGTACTTC.

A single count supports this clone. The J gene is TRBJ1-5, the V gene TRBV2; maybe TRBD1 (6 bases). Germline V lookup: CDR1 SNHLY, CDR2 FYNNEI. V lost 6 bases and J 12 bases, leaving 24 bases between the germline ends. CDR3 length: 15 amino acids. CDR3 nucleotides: TGTGCCAGCAGCGTTAACAACAGGGCCCCTGGGGACCAGCATTTT. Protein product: CASSVNNRAPGDQHF.

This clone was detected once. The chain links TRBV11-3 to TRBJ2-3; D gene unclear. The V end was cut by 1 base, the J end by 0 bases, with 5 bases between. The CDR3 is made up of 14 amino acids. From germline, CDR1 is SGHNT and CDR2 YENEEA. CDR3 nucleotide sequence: TGTGCCAGCAGCTTAGCCGCTAGCACAGATACGCAGTATTTT. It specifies CASSLAASTDTQYF.

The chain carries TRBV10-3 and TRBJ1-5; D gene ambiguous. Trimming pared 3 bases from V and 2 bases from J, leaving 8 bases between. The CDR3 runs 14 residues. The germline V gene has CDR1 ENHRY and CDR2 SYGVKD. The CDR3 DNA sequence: TGTGCCATCAGTGACAGTGAACGCAATCAGCCCCAGCATTTT. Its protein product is CAISDSERNQPQHF.

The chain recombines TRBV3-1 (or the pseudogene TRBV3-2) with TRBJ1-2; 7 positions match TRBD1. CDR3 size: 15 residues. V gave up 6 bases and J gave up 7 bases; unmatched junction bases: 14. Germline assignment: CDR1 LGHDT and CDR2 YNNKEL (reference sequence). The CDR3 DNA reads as TGTGCCAGCAGACCCCCAGGGGGAAGTATTGGTGGCTACACCTTC. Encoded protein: CASRPPGGSIGGYTF.

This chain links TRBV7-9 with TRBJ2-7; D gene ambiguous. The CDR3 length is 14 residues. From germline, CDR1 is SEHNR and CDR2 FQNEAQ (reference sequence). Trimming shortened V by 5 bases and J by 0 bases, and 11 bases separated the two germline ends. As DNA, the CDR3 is TGTGCCAGCAGCCCGCGATCTAGCTCCTACGAGCAGTACTTC. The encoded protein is CASSPRSSSYEQYF.

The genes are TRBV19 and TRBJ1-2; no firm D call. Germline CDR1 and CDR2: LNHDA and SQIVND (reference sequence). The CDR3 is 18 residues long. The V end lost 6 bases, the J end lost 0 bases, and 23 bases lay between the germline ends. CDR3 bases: TGTGCCAGTAGCCTTACTTTTGGGGAGGGATCCCCTAACTATGGCTACACCTTC. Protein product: CASSLTFGEGSPNYGYTF.

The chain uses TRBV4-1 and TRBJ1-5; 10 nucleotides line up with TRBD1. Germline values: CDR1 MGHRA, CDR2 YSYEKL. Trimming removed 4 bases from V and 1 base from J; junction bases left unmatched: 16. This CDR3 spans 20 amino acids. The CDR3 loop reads CASSRRLGAGTGDSNQPQHF. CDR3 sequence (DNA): TGCGCCAGCAGCCGAAGATTGGGAGCCGGGACAGGGGACAGCAATCAGCCCCAGCATTTT.

The CDR3 sequence: CASSRAGRTDTQYF. As DNA, the CDR3 is TGTGCCAGCAGCCGAGCGGGGCGCACAGATACGCAGTATTTT. The V and J genes are TRBV7-8 and TRBJ2-3, with 7 positions matching TRBD2. Looked up from germline, CDR1 is SGHVS and CDR2 is FQNEAQ. The CDR3 has 14 residues. The V gene end was trimmed by 5 bases and the J gene end by 1 base; junction bases not matched to a gene: 3.

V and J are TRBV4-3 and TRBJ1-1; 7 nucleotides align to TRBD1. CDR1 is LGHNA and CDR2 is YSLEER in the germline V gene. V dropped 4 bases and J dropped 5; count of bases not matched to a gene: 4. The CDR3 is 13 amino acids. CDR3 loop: CASSLRGITEAFF. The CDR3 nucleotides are TGCGCCAGCAGCCTCAGGGGGATTACTGAAGCTTTCTTT.

CDR3 nucleotide sequence: TGTGCCAGCTCACAGGGGGAGAACTACAATGAGCAGTTCTTC. This codes for CASSQGENYNEQFF. V and J are TRBV18 and TRBJ2-1, with D possibly TRBD1 on 6 matching bases. Germline V gene lookup returns CDR1 KGHSH and CDR2 LQKENI. V was trimmed by 4 bases and J by 3 bases, leaving 10 bases between them. The CDR3 covers 14 residues.

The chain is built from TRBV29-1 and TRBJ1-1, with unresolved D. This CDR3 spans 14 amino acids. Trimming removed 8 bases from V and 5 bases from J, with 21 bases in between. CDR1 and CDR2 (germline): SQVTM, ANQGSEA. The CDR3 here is CSSPSDRWGTEAFF. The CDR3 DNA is TGCAGCTCACCCTCGGACCGGTGGGGAACTGAAGCTTTCTTT.

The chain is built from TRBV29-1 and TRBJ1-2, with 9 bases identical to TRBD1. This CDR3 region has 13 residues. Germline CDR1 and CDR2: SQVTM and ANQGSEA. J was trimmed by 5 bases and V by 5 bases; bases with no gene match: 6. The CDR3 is CSVFGTGSYGYTF. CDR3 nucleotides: TGCAGCGTTTTTGGGACAGGGAGTTATGGCTACACCTTC.

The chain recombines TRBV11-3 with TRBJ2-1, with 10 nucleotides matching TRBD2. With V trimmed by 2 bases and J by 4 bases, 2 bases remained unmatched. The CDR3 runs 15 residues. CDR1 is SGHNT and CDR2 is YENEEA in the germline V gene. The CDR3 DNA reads TGTGCCAGCAGCTTATCTAGCGGGGGATACAATGAGCAGTTCTTC. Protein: CASSLSSGGYNEQFF. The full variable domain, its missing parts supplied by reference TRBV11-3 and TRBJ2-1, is EAGVVQSPRYKIIEKKQPVAFWCNPISGHNTLYWYLQNLGQGPELLIRYENEEAVDDSQLPKDRFSAERLKGVDSTLKIQPAELGDSAVYLCASSLSSGGYNEQFFGPGTRLTVL.

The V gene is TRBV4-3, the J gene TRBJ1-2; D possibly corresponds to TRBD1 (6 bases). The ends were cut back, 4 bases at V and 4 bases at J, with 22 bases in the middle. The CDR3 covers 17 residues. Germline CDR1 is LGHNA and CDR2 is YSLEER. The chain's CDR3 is CASSPREGGRMGYGYTF. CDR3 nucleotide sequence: TGCGCCAGCAGCCCAAGGGAGGGGGGCCGGATGGGCTATGGCTACACCTTC.

CDR3 residues: CATSRGLLAGSTDTQYF. The CDR3 nucleotides are TGTGCCACCAGCAGAGGGCTTCTAGCGGGGAGCACAGATACGCAGTATTTT. The chain combines TRBV15 with TRBJ2-3; 9 bases fit TRBD2. The CDR3 is 17 residues long. The junction had 5 bases not matched to a gene; V was cut back by 1 base and J by 0 bases. Per the germline V gene, CDR1 is LNHNV and CDR2 is YYDKDF (reference sequence).

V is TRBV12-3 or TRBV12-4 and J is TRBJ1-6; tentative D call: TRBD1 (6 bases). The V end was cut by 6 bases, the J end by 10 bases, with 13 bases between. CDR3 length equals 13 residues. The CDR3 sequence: CASSPRGDSPLHF. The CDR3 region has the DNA TGTGCCAGCAGCCCCAGGGGAGACTCACCCCTCCACTTT.